The T cell receptor (beta chain) described here comes from a study of blood T cell repertoires in COVID-19. In the original analysis: Amplification of reference gene primers was used by the study to estimate nucleated cell counts. Data came from immunoSEQ multiplex PCR; TCRdb stores just in-frame clones and leaves some out. From that table come the V and J calls and clone size; the DNA was used to work out D and trimming. The sample lists roughly 500,000 clones; roughly 90% were seen once. The V gene end was trimmed by 4 bases and the J gene end by 4 bases; junction bases not matched to a gene: 6. This CDR3 region has 15 residues. Germline assignment: CDR1 LGHDT and CDR2 YNNKEL (reference sequence).

The chain couples TRBV3-1 (or the pseudogene TRBV3-2) to TRBJ1-1; TRBD1 matches 10 bases. The sequenced sample consisted of PBMCs or T cells enriched from blood (not recorded which). This receptor was obtained from a woman between 40 and 50 years old who had recovered from COVID-19. The CDR3 DNA reads as TGTGCCAGCAGCCGGGACAGGGGAGTGAGCACTGAAGCTTTCTTT. Its translation is CASSRDRGVSTEAFF.